This T cell receptor beta chain was recovered during a study of OX40 agonist ivuxolimab in advanced cancers. Study-level information: Dose-escalation patients were diagnosed with hepatocellular carcinoma, melanoma, renal cell cancer or head and neck cancer. Earlier anti-PD-1, anti-PD-L1 or anti-CTLA-4 therapy was permitted; 35% to 50% had received some.

This CDR3 spans 13 amino acids. CDR1 is ENHRY, CDR2 SYGVKD, per germline. V gave up 6 bases and J gave up 7 bases; unmatched junction bases: 5. A word on this clone: The antigen is undetermined.

Repertoires were generated with immunoSEQ multiplex PCR, while TCRdb's copy carries only in-frame clones and drops some. Of about 61,000 clones in the sample, more than 85% were seen once. Notes on the study in general: The antigens recognized by the expanded peripheral T cells, that is their antigen specificity, were not determined.

This TCR was sampled from an adult with an advanced solid tumor such as melanoma, head and neck, liver or kidney cancer. The material sequenced was CD4+ or CD8+ T cells sorted from blood, taken in a trial of the OX40 agonist ivuxolimab. The chain employs TRBV10-3 and TRBJ1-5, with 8 bases lining up with TRBD1. This CDR3 is CAIRDREYQPQHF. The CDR3 coding sequence is TGTGCCATCAGGGACAGGGAGTACCAGCCCCAGCATTTT.